This TCR beta chain was found in a study of regulatory T cells in long-lasting Graves disease. CDR3-region Arm-PCR and iRepertoire HTBI primers produced the TCR beta libraries. TCRdb reprocessed the multiplex PCR reads via MiXCR and lists one record per CDR3 protein. The table shows 200,000 to 250,000 distinct CDR3 sequences, with about 18% occurring only once. The CDR3 extends over 12 amino acids. V lost 3 bases and J lost 5, with 5 bases in between. This clonotype was recorded at least ten times. Its antigen remains unidentified. Study-wide findings and caveats: Repertoires from persistent disease leaned toward TRBV28, TRBJ1-2 and TRBJ2-5.

Time point in this sample: newly diagnosed GD, antithyroid drugs for less than 3 months. The TCR library was prepared using RNA isolated from PBMCs. It was by American Thyroid Association guidelines that Graves' disease was diagnosed. A nine-milliliter sample of peripheral blood was drawn into EDTA tubes. V gene TRBV12-3 or TRBV12-4 combines with J gene TRBJ1-5, with a possible D match to TRBD1 (5 bases). The sequence derives from a female donor with Graves disease. The sequencing used peripheral blood mononuclear cells (PBMCs), collected at new diagnosis, from a patient treated with antithyroid drugs. CDR3 protein: CASSLGDQPQHF. Here the CDR3 DNA reads TGTGCCAGCAGTTTGGGGGATCAGCCCCAGCATTTT.